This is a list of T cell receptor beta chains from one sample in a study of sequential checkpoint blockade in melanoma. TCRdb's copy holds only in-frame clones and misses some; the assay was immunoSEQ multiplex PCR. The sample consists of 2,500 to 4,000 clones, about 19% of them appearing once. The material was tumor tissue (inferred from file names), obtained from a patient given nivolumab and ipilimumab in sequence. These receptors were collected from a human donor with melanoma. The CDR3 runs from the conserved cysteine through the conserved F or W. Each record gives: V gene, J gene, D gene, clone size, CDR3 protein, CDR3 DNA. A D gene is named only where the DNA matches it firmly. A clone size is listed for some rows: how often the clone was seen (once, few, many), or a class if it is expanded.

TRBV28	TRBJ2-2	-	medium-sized	CASSSGPAITGELFF	TGTGCCAGCAGTTCCGGGCCAGCGATCACCGGGGAGCTGTTTTTT
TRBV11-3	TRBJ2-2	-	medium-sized	CASSTGPSNTGELFF	TGTGCCAGCAGCACGGGACCGTCGAACACCGGGGAGCTGTTTTTT
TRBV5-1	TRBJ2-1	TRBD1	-	CASSLSWTGVINEQFF	TGCGCCAGCAGCTTGTCGTGGACAGGGGTCATCAATGAGCAGTTCTTC
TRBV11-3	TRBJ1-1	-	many	CASSPGPLNTEAFF	TGTGCCAGCAGCCCGGGACCGCTGAACACTGAAGCTTTCTTT
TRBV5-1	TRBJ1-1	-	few	CASSLEAWGTEAFF	TGCGCCAGCAGCTTGGAAGCGTGGGGAACTGAAGCTTTCTTT
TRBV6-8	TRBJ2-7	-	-	CAISLWAGTYEQYF	TGTGCCATCAGTTTATGGGCAGGGACCTACGAGCAGTACTTC
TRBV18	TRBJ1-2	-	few	CASSPRGGGYTF	TGTGCCAGCTCACCCCGGGGAGGAGGCTACACCTTC
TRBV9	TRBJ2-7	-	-	CASSSGAPYEQYF	TGTGCCAGCAGCTCTGGAGCGCCCTACGAGCAGTACTTC
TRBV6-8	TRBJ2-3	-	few	CASSPSGWSTDTQYF	TGTGCCAGCAGTCCCAGCGGGTGGAGCACAGATACGCAGTATTTT
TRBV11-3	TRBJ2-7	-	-	CASSRALTGYEQYF	TGTGCCAGCAGCCGCGCCTTGACGGGGTACGAGCAGTACTTC
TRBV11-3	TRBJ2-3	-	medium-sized	CASSLERGRGIRDTQYF	TGTGCCAGCAGCTTAGAGAGGGGGCGCGGGATTCGGGATACGCAGTATTTT
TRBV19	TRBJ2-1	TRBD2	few	CASSTPGLYNEQFF	TGTGCCAGTAGTACCCCGGGACTATACAATGAGCAGTTCTTC
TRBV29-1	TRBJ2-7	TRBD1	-	CSAKQGVSEQYF	TGCAGCGCAAAACAGGGGGTATCCGAGCAGTACTTC
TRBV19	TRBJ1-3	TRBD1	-	CASSPGTGVGNTIYF	TGTGCCAGTAGTCCCGGGACAGGGGTTGGAAACACCATATATTTT
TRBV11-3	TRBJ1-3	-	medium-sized	CASSRADSGNTIYF	TGTGCCAGCAGCCGGGCGGACTCTGGAAACACCATATATTTT